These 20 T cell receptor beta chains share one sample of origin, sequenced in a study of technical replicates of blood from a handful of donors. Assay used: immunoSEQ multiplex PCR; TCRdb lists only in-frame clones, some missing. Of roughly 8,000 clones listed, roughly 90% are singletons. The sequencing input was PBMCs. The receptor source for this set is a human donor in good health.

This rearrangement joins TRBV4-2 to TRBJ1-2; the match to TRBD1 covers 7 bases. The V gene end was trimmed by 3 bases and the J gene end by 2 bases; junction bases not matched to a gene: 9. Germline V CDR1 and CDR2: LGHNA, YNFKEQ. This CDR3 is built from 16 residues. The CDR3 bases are TGTGCCAGCAGCCAGACACGACAGGGTGTGAACTATGGCTACACCTTC. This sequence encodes CASSQTRQGVNYGYTF.

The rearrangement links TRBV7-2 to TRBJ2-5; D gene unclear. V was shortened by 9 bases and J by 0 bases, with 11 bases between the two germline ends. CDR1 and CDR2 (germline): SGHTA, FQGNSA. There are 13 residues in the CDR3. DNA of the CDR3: TGTGCCAGTCCCCCGCGGAACCAAGAGACCCAGTACTTC. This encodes CASPPRNQETQYF.

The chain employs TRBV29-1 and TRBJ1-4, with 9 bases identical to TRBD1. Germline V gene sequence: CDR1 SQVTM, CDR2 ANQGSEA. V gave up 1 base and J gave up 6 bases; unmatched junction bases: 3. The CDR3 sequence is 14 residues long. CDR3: CSVEGTGDDEKLFF. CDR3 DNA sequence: TGCAGCGTTGAAGGGACAGGGGATGATGAAAAACTGTTTTTT.

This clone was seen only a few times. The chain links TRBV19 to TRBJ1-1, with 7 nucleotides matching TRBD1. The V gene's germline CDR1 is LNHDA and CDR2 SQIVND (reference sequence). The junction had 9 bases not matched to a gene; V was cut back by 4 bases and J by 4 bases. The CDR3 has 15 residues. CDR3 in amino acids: CASSKTATGITEAFF. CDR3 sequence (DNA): TGTGCCAGTAGTAAAACCGCGACAGGGATCACTGAAGCTTTCTTT.

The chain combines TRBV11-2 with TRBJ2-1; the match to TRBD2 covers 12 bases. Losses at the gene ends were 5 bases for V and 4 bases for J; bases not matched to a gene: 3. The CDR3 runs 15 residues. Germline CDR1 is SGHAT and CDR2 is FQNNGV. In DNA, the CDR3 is TGTGCCAGCAGCCCGACTAGCGGGAGTTACAATGAGCAGTTCTTC. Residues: CASSPTSGSYNEQFF. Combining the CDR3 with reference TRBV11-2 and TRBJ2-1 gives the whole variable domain EAGVAQSPRYKIIEKRQSVAFWCNPISGHATLYWYQQILGQGPKLLIQFQNNGVVDDSQLPKDRFSAERLKGVDSTLKIQPAKLEDSAVYLCASSPTSGSYNEQFFGPGTRLTVL.

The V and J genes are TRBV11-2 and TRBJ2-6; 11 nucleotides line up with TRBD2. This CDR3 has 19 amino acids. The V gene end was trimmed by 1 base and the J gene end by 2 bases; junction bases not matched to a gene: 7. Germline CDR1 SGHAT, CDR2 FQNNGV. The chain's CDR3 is CASSLGELAGVAGANVLTF. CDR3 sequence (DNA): TGTGCCAGCAGCTTAGGGGAACTAGCGGGAGTAGCTGGGGCCAACGTCCTGACTTTC.

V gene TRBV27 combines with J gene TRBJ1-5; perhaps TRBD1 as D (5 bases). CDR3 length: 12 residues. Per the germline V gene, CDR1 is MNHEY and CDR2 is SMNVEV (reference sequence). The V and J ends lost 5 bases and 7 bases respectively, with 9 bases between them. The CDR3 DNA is TGTGCCAGCAGTCGGGGGAGACAGCCCCAGCATTTT. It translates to CASSRGRQPQHF.

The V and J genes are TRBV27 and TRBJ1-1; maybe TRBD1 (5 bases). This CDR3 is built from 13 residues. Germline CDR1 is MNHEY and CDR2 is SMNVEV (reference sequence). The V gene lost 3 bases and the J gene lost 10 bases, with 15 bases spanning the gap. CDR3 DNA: TGTGCCAGCAGTTTTATGGGGGGGAGTGGAGCTTTCTTT. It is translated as CASSFMGGSGAFF.

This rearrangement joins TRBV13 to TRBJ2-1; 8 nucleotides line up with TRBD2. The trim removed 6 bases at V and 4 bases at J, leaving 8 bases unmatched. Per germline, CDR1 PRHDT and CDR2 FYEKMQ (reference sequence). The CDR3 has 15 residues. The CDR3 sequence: CASSPRLALYNEQFF. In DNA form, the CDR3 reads TGTGCCAGCAGTCCTAGACTAGCGCTTTACAATGAGCAGTTCTTC.

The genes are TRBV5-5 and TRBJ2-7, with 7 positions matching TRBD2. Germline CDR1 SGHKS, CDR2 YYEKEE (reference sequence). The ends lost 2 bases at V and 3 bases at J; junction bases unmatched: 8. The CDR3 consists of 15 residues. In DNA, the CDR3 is TGTGCCAGCAGCTTAACGGGGGGTCAAGGCTACGAGCAGTACTTC. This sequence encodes CASSLTGGQGYEQYF.

CDR3: CASSQDKGNEQFF. For the CDR3, the DNA is TGTGCCAGCAGCCAAGATAAGGGGAATGAGCAGTTCTTC. This chain uses TRBV4-2 with TRBJ2-1; D might be TRBD1 (5 bases). CDR1 is LGHNA and CDR2 is YNFKEQ in the germline V gene. Trimming left V 0 bases short and J 7 bases short, with 7 bases between. The length of the CDR3 is 13 residues.

CDR3 bases: TGTGCCAGCAGTGAATCCCTGTCGGGATATCAAGAGACCCAGTACTTC. As protein: CASSESLSGYQETQYF. The chain is built from TRBV6-1 and TRBJ2-5; D is perhaps TRBD2 (5 bases). CDR1 is MNHNS and CDR2 is SASEGT in the germline V gene. Trimming removed 2 bases at V and 2 bases at J, with 15 bases between. The CDR3 contains 16 residues.

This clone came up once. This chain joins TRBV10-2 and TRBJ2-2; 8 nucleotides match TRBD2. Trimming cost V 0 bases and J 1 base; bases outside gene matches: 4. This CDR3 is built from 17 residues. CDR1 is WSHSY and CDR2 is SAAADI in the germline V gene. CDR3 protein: CASSESGLAGNTGELFF. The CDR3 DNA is TGCGCCAGCAGTGAGTCAGGGCTAGCGGGGAACACCGGGGAGCTGTTTTTT.

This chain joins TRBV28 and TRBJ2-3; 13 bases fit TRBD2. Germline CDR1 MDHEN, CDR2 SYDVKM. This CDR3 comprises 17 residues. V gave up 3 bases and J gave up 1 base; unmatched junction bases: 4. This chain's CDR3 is CASSFIGLAGGTDTQYF. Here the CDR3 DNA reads TGTGCCAGCAGTTTTATAGGACTAGCGGGAGGCACAGATACGCAGTATTTT. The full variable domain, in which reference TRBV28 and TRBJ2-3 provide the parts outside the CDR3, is DVKVTQSSRYLVKRTGEKVFLECVQDMDHENMFWYRQDPGLGLRLIYFSYDVKMKEKGDIPEGYSVSREKKERFSLILESASTNQTSMYLCASSFIGLAGGTDTQYFGPGTRLTVL.

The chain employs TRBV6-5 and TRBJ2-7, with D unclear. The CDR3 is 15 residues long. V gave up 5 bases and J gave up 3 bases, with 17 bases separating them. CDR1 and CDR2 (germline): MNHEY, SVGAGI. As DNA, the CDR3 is TGTGCCAGCAGTCCCCGGCAGGCCACGTACTACGAGCAGTACTTC. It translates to CASSPRQATYYEQYF.

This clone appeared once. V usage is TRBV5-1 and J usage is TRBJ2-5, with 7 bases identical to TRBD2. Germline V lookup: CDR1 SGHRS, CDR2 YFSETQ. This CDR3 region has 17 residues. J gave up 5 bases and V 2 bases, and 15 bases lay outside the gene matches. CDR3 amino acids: CASSFLGLGGSGETQYF. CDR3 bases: TGCGCCAGCAGCTTTTTGGGCCTCGGCGGGAGCGGTGAGACCCAGTACTTC.

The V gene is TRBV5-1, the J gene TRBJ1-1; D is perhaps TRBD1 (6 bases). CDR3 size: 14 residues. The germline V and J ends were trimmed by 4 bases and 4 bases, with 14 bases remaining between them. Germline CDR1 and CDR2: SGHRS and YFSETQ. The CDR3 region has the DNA TGCGCCAGCAGCCTGGTGGGGGCTGCCACTGAAGCTTTCTTT. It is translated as CASSLVGAATEAFF.

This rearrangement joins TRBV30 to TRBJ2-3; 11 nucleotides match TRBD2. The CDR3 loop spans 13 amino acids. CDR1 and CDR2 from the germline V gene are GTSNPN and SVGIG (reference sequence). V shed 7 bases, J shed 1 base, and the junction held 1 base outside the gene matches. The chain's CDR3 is CALAGGGTDTQYF. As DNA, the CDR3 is TGTGCCTTAGCGGGGGGGGGCACAGATACGCAGTATTTT.

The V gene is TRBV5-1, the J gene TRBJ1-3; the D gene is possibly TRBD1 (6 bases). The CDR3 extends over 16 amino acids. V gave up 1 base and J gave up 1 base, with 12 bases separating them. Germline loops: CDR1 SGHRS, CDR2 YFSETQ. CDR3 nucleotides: TGCGCCAGCAGCTTGAGACAGGCCGCATCTGGAAACACCATATATTTT. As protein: CASSLRQAASGNTIYF. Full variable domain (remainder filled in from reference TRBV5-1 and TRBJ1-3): KAGVTQTPRYLIKTRGQQVTLSCSPISGHRSVSWYQQTPGQGLQFLFEYFSETQRNKGNFPGRFSGRQFSNSRSEMNVSTLELGDSALYLCASSLRQAASGNTIYFGEGSWLTVV.

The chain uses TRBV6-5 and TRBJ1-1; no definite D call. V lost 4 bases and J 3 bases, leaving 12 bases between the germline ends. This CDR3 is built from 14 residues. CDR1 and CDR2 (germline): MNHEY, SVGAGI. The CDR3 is CASSFTDRDTEAFF. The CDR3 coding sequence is TGTGCCAGCAGTTTTACAGATCGTGACACTGAAGCTTTCTTT.